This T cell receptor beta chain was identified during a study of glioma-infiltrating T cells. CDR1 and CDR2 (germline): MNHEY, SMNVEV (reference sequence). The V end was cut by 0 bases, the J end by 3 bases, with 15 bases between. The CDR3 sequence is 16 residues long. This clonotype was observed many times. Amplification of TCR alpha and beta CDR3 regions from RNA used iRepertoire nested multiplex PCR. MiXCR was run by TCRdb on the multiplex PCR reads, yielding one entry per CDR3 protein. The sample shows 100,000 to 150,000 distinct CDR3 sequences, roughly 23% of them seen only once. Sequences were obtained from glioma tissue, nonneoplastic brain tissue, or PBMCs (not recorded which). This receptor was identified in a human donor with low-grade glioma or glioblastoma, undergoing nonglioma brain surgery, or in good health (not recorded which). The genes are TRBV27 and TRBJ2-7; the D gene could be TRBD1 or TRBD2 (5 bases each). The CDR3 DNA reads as TGTGCCAGCAGTTTATCTCGGGGACCCCAGTACTACGAGCAGTACTTC. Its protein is CASSLSRGPQYYEQYF.